The entry below gives a single T cell receptor (beta chain) sequence along with its context. This sample was taken from a study of blood T cell repertoires in COVID-19. Study as a whole: Collection of acute and convalescent COVID-19 samples took place in the United States, Italy and Spain. Nucleic acid was either cDNA or gDNA, and it came from T cells, B-cell-depleted T cells, or PBMCs.

Enrollment of patients from Seattle took place during active infection, with longitudinal follow-up. The ends were cut back, 1 base at V and 0 bases at J, with 7 bases in the middle. This CDR3 has 14 residues. Germline V gives CDR1 MDHEN, CDR2 SYDVKM. How the authors handled the data: Reference gene primer amplification gave nucleated cell count estimates. Sequencing was performed with immunoSEQ multiplex PCR; in TCRdb, only in-frame clones are kept and a portion is missing. V, J and clone size were drawn from that table, and D and trimming were deduced from the DNA. Of 250,000 to 400,000 clones in the sample, under 90% were seen once.

V gene TRBV28 combines with J gene TRBJ2-7; no definite D call. What was sequenced was peripheral blood. The clonotype comes from a woman aged 25 to 39 with COVID-19, enrolled during active disease. The CDR3, as DNA: TGTGCCAGCAGTTTATTACCGAGCTCCTACGAGCAGTACTTC. This encodes CASSLLPSSYEQYF. The full variable domain, rest sourced from reference TRBV28 and TRBJ2-7, is DVKVTQSSRYLVKRTGEKVFLECVQDMDHENMFWYRQDPGLGLRLIYFSYDVKMKEKGDIPEGYSVSREKKERFSLILESASTNQTSMYLCASSLLPSSYEQYFGPGTRLTVT.